The 10 T cell receptor beta chains below were found in one sample sequenced in a study of T cell responses to AZD1222 COVID-19 vaccine. Repertoires were generated with immunoSEQ multiplex PCR, while TCRdb's copy carries only in-frame clones and drops some. The table has around 100,000 clones, 85% to 90% seen once. This material consisted of peripheral blood, taken on day 0 of AZD1222 vaccination. The receptors were sampled from an adult in good health.

The V and J genes are TRBV2 and TRBJ1-6; 7 nucleotides match TRBD1. This CDR3 is 16 amino acids long. In germline, CDR1 is SNHLY, CDR2 FYNNEI. V gave up 4 bases and J gave up 0 bases; unmatched junction bases: 3. The DNA of the CDR3 is TGTGCCAGCAGTGGTTACAGGGGCTCCTATAATTCACCCCTCCACTTT. Its translation is CASSGYRGSYNSPLHF.

The rearrangement joins TRBV9 to TRBJ1-1, with D uncertain. Deletions cut 2 bases from V and 3 bases from J, with 8 bases between. Germline CDR1 SGDLS, CDR2 YYNGEE. The CDR3 covers 13 residues. CDR3: CASSVELYTEAFF. The CDR3 DNA sequence: TGTGCCAGCAGCGTTGAATTGTACACTGAAGCTTTCTTT.

The V gene is TRBV19, the J gene TRBJ2-2; weak D call: TRBD1 (6 bases). Germline V gene data show CDR1 as LNHDA and CDR2 as SQIVND (reference sequence). Trimming pared 9 bases from V and 1 base from J, leaving 9 bases between. The CDR3 is 13 amino acids. CDR3 coding DNA: TGTGCCAGCCGGGACAAGAACACCGGGGAGCTGTTTTTT. Translating it yields CASRDKNTGELFF.

In DNA, the CDR3 is TGTGCCACCAGCAGAGATGAGGGAAGAAACACCATATATTTT. This encodes CATSRDEGRNTIYF. The chain has TRBV15 and TRBJ1-3; D remains ambiguous. Between the trimmed V and J ends, which lost 0 bases and 5 bases, there was a span of 8 bases. The CDR3 loop spans 14 amino acids. Germline V lookup: CDR1 LNHNV, CDR2 YYDKDF (reference sequence).

CDR3 nucleotides: TGTGCCGCCCAGGGACAGGGAATCTACGAGCAGTACTTC. As protein: CAAQGQGIYEQYF. The genes are TRBV19 and TRBJ2-7; 9 bases match TRBD1. Trimming took 11 bases from V and 3 from J; bases not matched to a gene: 8. Per germline, CDR1 LNHDA and CDR2 SQIVND (reference sequence). The CDR3 is 13 amino acids.

This sequence joins TRBV4-1 and TRBJ1-2; D not certain. The germline gives CDR1 MGHRA, CDR2 YSYEKL. This CDR3 contains 17 residues. Deletions cut 1 base from V and 0 bases from J, with 15 bases between. The CDR3: CASSQVSGSRANYGYTF. For the CDR3, the DNA is TGCGCCAGCAGCCAAGTAAGCGGATCACGGGCTAACTATGGCTACACCTTC.

This clone came up a few times. This rearrangement joins TRBV30 to TRBJ1-3; the D is unclear. The CDR3 spans 12 residues. Trimming pared 0 bases from V and 4 bases from J, leaving 4 bases between. Germline V gives CDR1 GTSNPN, CDR2 SVGIG (reference sequence). The CDR3 nucleotides read TGTGCCTGGAGTGTAAACGGAAACACCATATATTTT. Protein sequence: CAWSVNGNTIYF.

The genes are TRBV7-8 and TRBJ2-5, with 7 positions matching TRBD1. CDR1 SGHVS and CDR2 FQNEAQ come from the germline V gene. The CDR3 covers 14 residues. The J segment lost 5 bases and the V segment lost 5 bases, leaving 8 bases of the junction unmatched. The chain's CDR3 is CASSETGVGETQYF. The CDR3 DNA reads TGTGCCAGCAGCGAAACAGGGGTTGGGGAGACCCAGTACTTC. The whole variable domain, filled in from reference TRBV7-8 and TRBJ2-5, reads GAGVSQSPRYKVAKRGQDVALRCDPISGHVSLFWYQQALGQGPEFLTYFQNEAQLDKSGLPSDRFFAERPEGSVSTLKIQRTQQEDSAVYLCASSETGVGETQYFGPGTRLLVL.

The chain is built from TRBV7-6 and TRBJ2-7; 10 positions match TRBD2. The CDR3 runs 15 residues. V shed 1 base and J 6 bases; nucleotides not matched to a gene: 6. The germline CDR1 and CDR2 sequences are SGHVS and FNYEAQ. The CDR3 sequence: CASSLVVSGRSEQYF. CDR3 bases: TGTGCCAGCAGCTTAGTTGTTAGCGGGAGGTCCGAGCAGTACTTC.

The chain joins TRBV5-1 to TRBJ2-5; D may be TRBD1 (5 bases). The CDR3 covers 14 residues. V lost 0 bases and J 1 base, leaving 7 bases between the germline ends. Germline V gives CDR1 SGHRS, CDR2 YFSETQ. CDR3 DNA sequence: TGCGCCAGCAGCTTGGGAGACAGCCAAGAGACCCAGTACTTC. As protein: CASSLGDSQETQYF.